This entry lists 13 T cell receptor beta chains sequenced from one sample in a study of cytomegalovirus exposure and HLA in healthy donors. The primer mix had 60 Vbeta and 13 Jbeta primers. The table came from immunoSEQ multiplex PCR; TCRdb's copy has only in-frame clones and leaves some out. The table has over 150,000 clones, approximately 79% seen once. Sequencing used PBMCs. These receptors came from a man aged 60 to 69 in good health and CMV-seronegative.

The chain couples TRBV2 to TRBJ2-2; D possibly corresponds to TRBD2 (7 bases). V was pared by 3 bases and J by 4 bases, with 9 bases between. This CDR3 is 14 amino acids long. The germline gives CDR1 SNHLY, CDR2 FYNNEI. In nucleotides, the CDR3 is TGTGCCAGCAGTGAGGCGGGGGCCACCGGGGAGCTGTTTTTT. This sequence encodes CASSEAGATGELFF. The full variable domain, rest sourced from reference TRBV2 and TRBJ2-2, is EPEVTQTPSHQVTQMGQEVILRCVPISNHLYFYWYRQILGQKVEFLVSFYNNEISEKSEIFDDQFSVERPDGSNFTLKIRSTKLEDSAMYFCASSEAGATGELFFGEGSRLTVL.

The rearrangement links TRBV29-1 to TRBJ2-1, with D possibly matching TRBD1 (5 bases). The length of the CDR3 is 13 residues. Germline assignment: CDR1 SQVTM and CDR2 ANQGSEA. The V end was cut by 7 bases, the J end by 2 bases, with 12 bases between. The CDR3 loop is CSARTLTYNEQFF. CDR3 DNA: TGCAGCGCACGGACACTTACCTACAATGAGCAGTTCTTC.

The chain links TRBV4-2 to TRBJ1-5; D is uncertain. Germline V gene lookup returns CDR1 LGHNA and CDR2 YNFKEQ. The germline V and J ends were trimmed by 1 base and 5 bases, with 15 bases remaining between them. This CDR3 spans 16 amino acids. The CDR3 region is CASSQVFGVHDQPQHF. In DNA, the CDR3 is TGTGCCAGCAGCCAAGTCTTCGGGGTGCACGATCAGCCCCAGCATTTT.

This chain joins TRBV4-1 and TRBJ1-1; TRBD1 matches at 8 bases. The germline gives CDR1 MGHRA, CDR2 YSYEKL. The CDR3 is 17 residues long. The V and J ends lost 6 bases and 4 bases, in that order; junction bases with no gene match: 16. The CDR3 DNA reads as TGCGCCAGCAGAAAGGAAGCCGCGACAGGGGTGGGCACTGAAGCTTTCTTT. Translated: CASRKEAATGVGTEAFF.

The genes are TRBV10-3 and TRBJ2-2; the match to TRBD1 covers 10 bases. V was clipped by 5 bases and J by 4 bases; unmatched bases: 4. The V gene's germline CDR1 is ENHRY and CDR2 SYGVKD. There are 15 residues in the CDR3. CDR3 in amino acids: CAISTGTGVTGELFF. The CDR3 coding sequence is TGTGCCATCAGTACCGGGACAGGGGTCACCGGGGAGCTGTTTTTT.

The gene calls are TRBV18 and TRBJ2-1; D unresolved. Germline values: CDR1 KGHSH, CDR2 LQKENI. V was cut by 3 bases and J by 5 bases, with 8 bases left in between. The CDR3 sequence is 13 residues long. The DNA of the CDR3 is TGTGCCAGCTCACCGAGAGTGGACAATGAGCAGTTCTTC. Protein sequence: CASSPRVDNEQFF.

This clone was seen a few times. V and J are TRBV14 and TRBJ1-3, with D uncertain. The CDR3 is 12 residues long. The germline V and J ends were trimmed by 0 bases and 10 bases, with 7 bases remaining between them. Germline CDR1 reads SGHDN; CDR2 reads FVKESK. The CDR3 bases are TGTGCCAGCAGCCAAGAACGGGTAACCATATATTTT. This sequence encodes CASSQERVTIYF. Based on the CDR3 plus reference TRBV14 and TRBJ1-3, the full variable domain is EAGVTQFPSHSVIEKGQTVTLRCDPISGHDNLYWYRRVMGKEIKFLLHFVKESKQDESGMPNNRFLAERTGGTYSTLKVQPAELEDSGVYFCASSQERVTIYFGEGSWLTVV.

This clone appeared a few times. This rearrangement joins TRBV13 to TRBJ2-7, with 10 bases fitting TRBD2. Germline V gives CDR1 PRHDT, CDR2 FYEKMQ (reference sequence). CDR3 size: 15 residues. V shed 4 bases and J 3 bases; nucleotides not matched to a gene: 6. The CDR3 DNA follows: TGTGCCAGCAGCTCCGGGACTAGCGAAAGCTACGAGCAGTACTTC. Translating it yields CASSSGTSESYEQYF.

This CDR3 reads CASSEARGLGTEAFF. CDR3 sequence (DNA): TGTGCCAGCAGTGAAGCGAGGGGGCTGGGCACTGAAGCTTTCTTT. The chain uses TRBV6-1 and TRBJ1-1; 7 bases are shared with TRBD1. The J segment lost 4 bases and the V segment lost 0 bases, leaving 5 bases of the junction unmatched. Germline V lookup: CDR1 MNHNS, CDR2 SASEGT. The CDR3 is 15 residues long.

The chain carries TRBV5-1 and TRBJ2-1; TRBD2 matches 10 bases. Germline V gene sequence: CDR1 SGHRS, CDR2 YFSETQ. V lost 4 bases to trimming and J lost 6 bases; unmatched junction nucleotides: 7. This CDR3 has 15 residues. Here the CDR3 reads CASSQSGRERNEQFF. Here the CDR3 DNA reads TGCGCCAGCAGCCAGAGCGGGAGGGAGCGCAATGAGCAGTTCTTC.

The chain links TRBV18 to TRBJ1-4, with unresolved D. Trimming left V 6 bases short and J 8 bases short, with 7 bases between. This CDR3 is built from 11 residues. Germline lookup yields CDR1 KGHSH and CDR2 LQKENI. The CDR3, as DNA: TGTGCCAGCTCCCGGGAGGAAAAACTGTTTTTT. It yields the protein CASSREEKLFF.

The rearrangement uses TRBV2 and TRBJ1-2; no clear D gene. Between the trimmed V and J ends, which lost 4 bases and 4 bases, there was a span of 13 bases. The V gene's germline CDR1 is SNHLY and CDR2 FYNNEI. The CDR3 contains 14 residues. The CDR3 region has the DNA TGTGCCAGCAGTGGGTGGAGGGAATTCTATGGCTACACCTTC. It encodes CASSGWREFYGYTF.

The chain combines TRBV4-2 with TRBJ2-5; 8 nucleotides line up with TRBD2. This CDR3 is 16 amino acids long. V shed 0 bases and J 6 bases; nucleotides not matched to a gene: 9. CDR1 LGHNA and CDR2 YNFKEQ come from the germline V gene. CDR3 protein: CASSQEAGGGPKTQYF. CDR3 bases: TGTGCCAGCAGCCAAGAGGCCGGCGGGGGGCCGAAGACCCAGTACTTC.